A selection of T cell receptor beta chains follows, all from one sample in a study of cytomegalovirus exposure and HLA in healthy donors. The table came from immunoSEQ multiplex PCR; TCRdb's copy has only in-frame clones and leaves some out. Here the sample spans some 110,000 clones, about 82% being singletons. Sequenced input: PBMCs. These receptors came from a man between 50 and 59 years old in good health and CMV-seronegative. Each CDR3 is given with its conserved first and last residue. A D gene is named only where the DNA matches it firmly.

v_gene	d_gene	j_gene	CDR3aa
TRBV7-6	TRBD2	TRBJ2-6	CASTPLTSGGTGANVLTF
TRBV5-5	-	TRBJ1-2	CASSLAGDYGYTF
TRBV7-2	TRBD1	TRBJ2-5	CASSSPGQTAQYF
TRBV6-6	TRBD1	TRBJ1-2	CASSENRGYGYTF
TRBV19	-	TRBJ1-2	CATTVSPGRGVYGYTF
TRBV25-1	TRBD2	TRBJ2-5	CASTQSGLAGLTQYF
TRBV5-1	TRBD1	TRBJ1-1	CASRQAPGQGFSEAFF
TRBV7-9	TRBD1	TRBJ2-3	CASSTGADTQYF
TRBV6-6	TRBD1	TRBJ2-5	CASSYARQGAETQYF
TRBV28	TRBD1	TRBJ2-4	CASSLTGAKNIQYF
TRBV14	TRBD1	TRBJ1-4	CASRHHSDRGRNRNEKLFF
TRBV5-1	TRBD2	TRBJ2-7	CASSTGPAGGFYEQYF
TRBV6-1	-	TRBJ2-6	CASSEEQGSGANVLTF
TRBV2	-	TRBJ2-7	CASSDKRLDYEQYF
TRBV18	TRBD2	TRBJ2-5	CASSTLAGARETQYF
TRBV11-2	-	TRBJ2-1	CASSLAGSYNEQFF
TRBV5-1	TRBD1	TRBJ2-7	CASSLGQGAKYEQYF
TRBV5-1	-	TRBJ2-2	CASSSGNRDIFTGELFF
TRBV7-2	-	TRBJ1-1	CASSLTGGSAFF
TRBV7-2	-	TRBJ2-7	CASSSYPSSYEQYF
TRBV25-1	TRBD2	TRBJ2-5	CATDGGLVQYF
TRBV6-1	TRBD1	TRBJ1-5	CASSGGTGGRNQPQHF
TRBV6-6	-	TRBJ2-3	CASSWVDTSWTDTQYF
TRBV5-3	-	TRBJ1-6	CARSLPGGNSPLHF
TRBV28	-	TRBJ2-1	CASGWTDYNEQFF
TRBV4-1	-	TRBJ2-4	CASSQDEELVLAKNIQYF
TRBV5-5	-	-	CASSSHRDLETYEQYF
TRBV19	-	TRBJ1-6	CASSIGVGAASPLHF
TRBV7-2	TRBD2	TRBJ2-1	CASSLVWRLAANEQFF
TRBV6-1	-	TRBJ1-5	CASTGISNQPQHF
TRBV5-1	-	TRBJ2-5	CASRGETQYF
TRBV5-4	-	TRBJ2-5	CASRPWGMLQETQYF
TRBV21-1	-	TRBJ2-3	CASSKDDVRGGTDTQYF
TRBV4-2	-	TRBJ1-6	CASSRGMGSPLHF
TRBV5-6	-	TRBJ2-7	CASSLVFQGGYEQYF
TRBV19	-	TRBJ2-5	CASSILLGKTQYF
TRBV5-4	TRBD2	TRBJ2-6	CASSLSISGGSSGANVLTF
TRBV28	-	TRBJ1-4	CASTTLRGAQEKLFF
TRBV14	-	TRBJ2-4	CASSQAGAWRGQYF
TRBV5-1	-	TRBJ1-2	CASSLQGQNYGYTF
TRBV7-9	TRBD2	TRBJ2-1	CSSSSPRFSGGSFEQFF
TRBV6-5	-	TRBJ2-5	CASSRSRGGGETQYF
TRBV11-2	-	TRBJ2-7	CASSTQVVMHEQYF
TRBV7-2	-	TRBJ1-4	CASSPPGVSAANEKLFF
TRBV9	TRBD2	TRBJ2-1	CASSVTGTSFNEQFF
TRBV4-3	-	TRBJ2-7	CASSQAPGAYEQYF
TRBV19	-	TRBJ1-5	CASSIDPLIEPQHF
TRBV11-2	-	TRBJ1-2	CASSLDNTENGYTF
TRBV7-9	TRBD1	TRBJ2-2	CASSRLTGGYTGELFF
TRBV5-4	TRBD1	TRBJ2-2	CASSLGQGDTGELFF
TRBV7-8	-	TRBJ1-2	CASSSRLYGYTF
TRBV6-1	TRBD1	TRBJ1-4	CASGGTVSVKLFF
TRBV19	-	TRBJ1-5	CASSIVGDSNQPQHF
TRBV10-3	-	TRBJ1-1	CAISESRTAAREAFF
TRBV10-3	-	TRBJ2-1	CAINSRGENEQFF
TRBV6-6	TRBD1	TRBJ1-3	CASSWDRPHSGNTIYF
TRBV7-2	-	TRBJ1-5	CASSDFGGGSSQPQHF
TRBV12-5	TRBD1	TRBJ1-3	CASGLETGSGNTIYF
TRBV29-1	-	TRBJ1-4	CSVADREKLFF